The 2 T cell receptor beta chains listed next were all sequenced from one sample in a study of graft-versus-host responses after intestinal transplantation. Data came from immunoSEQ multiplex PCR; TCRdb stores just in-frame clones and leaves some out. The repertoire holds approximately 16,000 clones, with approximately 59% as singletons. Intraepithelial lymphocytes and lamina propria lymphocytes were released through processing of graft tissue. The sequenced sample was ileum tissue, obtained 524 days after transplant. The receptors here all came from a human patient who received an intestinal transplant, so some T cells may come from the graft donor.

In regard to this clone: Germline and junction disagree at one end, which may indicate a read error. The chain couples TRBV6-4 to TRBJ2-2, with 9 bases fitting TRBD2. Germline V lookup: CDR1 MRHNA, CDR2 SNTAGT. The CDR3 contains 14 residues. The DNA of the CDR3 is TGTGCCAGCAGTGGGACTAGCGACACCAGGGAGCTGTTTTTT. Translated, it gives CASSGTSDTRELFF.

V and J are TRBV5-1 and TRBJ1-5, with D possibly matching TRBD1 (5 bases). With 2 bases removed from V and 9 bases from J, the gap between germline ends came to 18 bases. CDR3 length equals 15 residues. The germline V gene encodes CDR1 SGHRS and CDR2 YFSETQ. CDR3 protein: CASSFIPGTAWPQHF. The CDR3 DNA reads TGCGCCAGCAGCTTTATCCCCGGGACTGCCTGGCCCCAGCATTTT.